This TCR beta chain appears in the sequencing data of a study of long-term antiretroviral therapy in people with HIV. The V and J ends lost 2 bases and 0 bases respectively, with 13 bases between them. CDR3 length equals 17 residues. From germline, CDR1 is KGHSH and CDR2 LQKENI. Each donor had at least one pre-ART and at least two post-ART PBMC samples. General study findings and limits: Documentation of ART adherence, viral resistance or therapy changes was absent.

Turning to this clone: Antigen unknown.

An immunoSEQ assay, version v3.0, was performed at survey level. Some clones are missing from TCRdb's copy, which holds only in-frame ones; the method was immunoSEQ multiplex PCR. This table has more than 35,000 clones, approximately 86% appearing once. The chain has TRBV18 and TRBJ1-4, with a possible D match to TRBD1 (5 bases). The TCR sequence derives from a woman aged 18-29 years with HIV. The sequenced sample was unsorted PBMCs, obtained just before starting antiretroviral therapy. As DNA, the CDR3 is TGTGCCAGCTCACCATCAGGGATAAGCTCAACTAATGAAAAACTGTTTTTT. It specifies CASSPSGISSTNEKLFF.